This T cell receptor beta chain was found in a study of blood T cells in healthy people across ages. Whole-study findings and limits: No conclusive comparison of naive versus antigen-experienced cells was possible with unsorted PBMCs.

This clonotype appeared a few times. The antigen is undetermined. There are 15 residues in the CDR3. CDR1 SGHRS and CDR2 YFSETQ come from the germline V gene. After removal of 4 bases from V and 2 bases from J, the junction contained 6 bases not matched to a gene. Primers used in a second PCR of roughly 6 to 11 cycles were a sample-barcoded 5' primer and a J-beta primer mix. Using its own MiXCR run on the 5' RACE reads, TCRdb lists one record per CDR3 protein. Of around 800,000 distinct CDR3 sequences listed, 20% to 30% are singletons. These records were also assigned to another study, of T cells of mothers and their children. That study adds: Unrelated pairs and related pairs have their TCR recombination output shaped similarly by thymic selection.

The J gene is TRBJ2-3, the V gene TRBV5-1; 8 bases are shared with TRBD1. The sequence derives from a boy younger than 18 in good health. The sequencing input was blood. CDR3 nucleotides: TGCGCCAGCAGCCCGAACAGGGGGAACACAGATACGCAGTATTTT. Amino acids: CASSPNRGNTDTQYF.